The clone carrying this T cell receptor beta chain has a handful of counts. Generated by immunoSEQ multiplex PCR, the TCRdb table keeps only in-frame clones and is missing some. This table holds about 76,000 clones, around 83% found once. The data were taken from a study of cytotoxic CD8 clonotypes in ibrutinib-treated CLL. About 2 micrograms of genomic DNA, which was extracted from cryopreserved PBMCs, served as the material used for the TCR beta libraries. J gave up 5 bases and V 3 bases, and 4 bases lay outside the gene matches. This CDR3 contains 14 residues. Germline assignment: CDR1 MNHNS and CDR2 SASEGT.

The rearrangement links TRBV6-1 to TRBJ1-1; 9 positions agree with TRBD1. This specimen consisted of PBMCs, obtained before ibrutinib treatment. This sequence originates from a human donor with chronic lymphocytic leukemia. DNA of the CDR3: TGTGCCAGCAGTGAGGACAGGGGCGGAACTGAAGCTTTCTTT. As protein: CASSEDRGGTEAFF.